This TCR beta chain was observed in a study of T cell clones after liver transplantation. Background on the study: TCRbeta sequencing after a pre-transplant mixed lymphocyte reaction identified graft-donor-reactive clones, later tracked in post-transplant blood.

Sequenced by immunoSEQ multiplex PCR; TCRdb stores in-frame clones only, minus some. Altogether approximately 100,000 clones are present, 84% being singletons, with the ten largest covering around 3%. Trimming cost V 5 bases and J 8 bases; bases outside gene matches: 9. The germline gives CDR1 SGHTA, CDR2 FQGNSA. The CDR3 sequence is 14 residues long. The TCR originated in a human patient who received a liver transplant. Some of these T cells may belong to the graft donor. Here the sequenced sample was CD4+ T cells from blood, taken approximately 50 months after liver transplant. The genes are TRBV7-2 and TRBJ2-4, with TRBD1 identical over 7 bases. CDR3 bases: TGTGCCAGCAGCCCAAGACAGGGTGGGCACATTCAGTACTTC. Translated, it gives CASSPRQGGHIQYF.